This T cell receptor beta chain is from a study of shared clonotypes between healthy human individuals (TCRdb year 2020). Regarding the study in general: The cohort comprised a couple of women and a few men aged 18 to 49 years. For each donor, CD4 naive and CD4 memory were each given three plates, CD8 naive was given two plates, and CD8 memory was given one plate. Between about 0.9 and 9 billion PBMCs per donor were obtained by leukapheresis. To estimate repertoire size and how much clonotype sharing occurs between individuals, the study deeply sequenced the blood TCR repertoires of five healthy adults. Libraries were prepared and TCR repertoires were sequenced by different laboratories using diverse techniques, in order to increase sequencing depth and limit assay-specific biases.

Here is what the overall study found, with its caveats: Across several donors, approximately 4.9% of naive CD4, roughly 3.3% of naive CD8, roughly 2.2% of memory CD4, and 0.4% of memory CD8 clonotypes were shared. Incomplete sequencing was indicated by rarefaction of sorted-subset datasets, despite the large sequencing depth. Sampling was limited to blood, and TCR repertoires in tissue likely differ from TCR repertoires in blood. Higher generation probabilities were observed for clonotypes shared by all four sorted-subset donors than for non-shared clonotypes. The small number of donors limited the genetic and exposure-history diversity represented. Naive subsets generally had larger estimated clonotype richness than memory subsets did. Pairwise subsampling indicated that sequencing depth was expected to affect the degree of clonotype sharing among donors.

A distance of 14 bases separates the germline ends of V and J, which lose 1 base and 4 bases respectively. The CDR3 runs 16 amino acids, cysteine and phenylalanine included. The kept DNA is CDR3 alone, 48 bases in frame from the first base. CDR1 is given as SGHVS and CDR2 as FQNEAQ, both from the germline V gene. Donors were healthy HIV-negative adults with no recently reported acute infections or vaccinations. Every donor was a Caucasian adult living in Nashville, Tennessee, USA. CD4+ T cells were enriched by magnetic negative selection; naive cells were then positively selected on CD45RA, and the negative fraction formed the memory subset. Blood was collected by leukapheresis, and PBMCs were isolated by Ficoll-Histopaque density gradient centrifugation and then cryopreserved in liquid nitrogen vapor phase. Analytical flow cytometry was used to check the purity and quantity of every magnetically sorted T cell population. Genomic DNA was isolated from each sorted fraction and quantified by UV absorbance on a Nanodrop 2000c.

TCR CDR3 regions were amplified from genomic DNA by multiplex PCR using the deep immunoSEQ assay. Genomic DNA extracted from each cell subset was distributed evenly over all wells of several immunoSEQ 96-well plates, and each plate served as one replicate. For sorted subsets, around 200 ng genomic DNA, equal to about 30,000 T cell genomes, was loaded into each replicate PCR. The purified libraries were quantified using a Qubit 3.0 fluorometer, sized with a Bioanalyzer 2100, and then quantified again using the KAPA Library Quantification kit. Each immunoSEQ 96-well plate was sequenced on its own single-read 150-cycle Illumina NextSeq 550 flow cell. The study's processing was this. The immunoSEQ output contained only junctional sequences without quality scores, so filtering could not match that applied to full-length reads. To assign V/J genes and CDR3, sequences were annotated using PyIR, a Python wrapper for IgBLAST v1.9, with IMGT germline references. Reads with weak V/J assignments (E-value above 1e-6), missing CDR3, stop codons, out-of-frame junctions, or ambiguous translated residues were removed. A V3J clonotype was defined by an identical inferred V gene, J gene, and CDR3 amino acid sequence. Percentage overlap between repertoires was computed as shared unique clonotypes divided by the size of the smaller repertoire. Three approaches were used to assess repertoire richness: RTK rarefaction, the Chao1 estimator, and Recon v2.1 estimates of unobserved clonotypes. Generation probabilities for all TCRbeta clonotypes obtained by the gDNA method from a handful of donors were computed using OLGA. What TCRdb holds here is the immuneACCESS table cut down to in-frame rearrangements. Part of the clones is not present; checked against another copy, under half of the missing clones reflect an unresolved V gene, and the others are unexplained. The V and J calls and clone size were taken over from that table, and D and trimming were inferred from the DNA. Across this sample there are approximately 2.5 million clones, with about 92% seen only once. The ten largest clonotypes hold roughly 0.15% of the sample.

As concerns this clone: Its antigen is not yet known. Base qualities are not at hand, and no much larger clone is one base apart.

The chain uses TRBV7-8 and TRBJ1-3; the D gene cannot be resolved reliably. This sequence originates from a man between 18 and 35 years old in good health. The sequencing sample was made of naive CD4+ T cells sorted from blood. Taken with the paper, the label for cell subset or site translates to: CD45RA+ positively selected. The bases read TGTGCCAGCAGCTTAGAGGGAGTGAGAAGGGGAAACACCATATATTTT. Its translation is CASSLEGVRRGNTIYF.